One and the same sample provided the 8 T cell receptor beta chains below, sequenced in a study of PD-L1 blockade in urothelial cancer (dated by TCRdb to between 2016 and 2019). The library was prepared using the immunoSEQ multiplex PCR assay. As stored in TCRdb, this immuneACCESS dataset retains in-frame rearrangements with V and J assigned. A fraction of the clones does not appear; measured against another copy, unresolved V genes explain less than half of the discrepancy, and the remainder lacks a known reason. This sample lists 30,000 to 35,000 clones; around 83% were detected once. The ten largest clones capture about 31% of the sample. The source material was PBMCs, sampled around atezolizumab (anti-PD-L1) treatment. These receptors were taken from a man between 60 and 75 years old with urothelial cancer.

CDR3 residues: CASGTSVYNEQFF. The CDR3 nucleotides read TGCGCCAGCGGGACTAGCGTATACAATGAGCAGTTCTTC. This chain joins TRBV10-2 and TRBJ2-1, with 10 bases aligning to TRBD2. Germline V gene lookup returns CDR1 WSHSY and CDR2 SAAADI. Trimming removed 8 bases from V and 4 bases from J; junction bases left unmatched: 2. The CDR3 has 13 residues.

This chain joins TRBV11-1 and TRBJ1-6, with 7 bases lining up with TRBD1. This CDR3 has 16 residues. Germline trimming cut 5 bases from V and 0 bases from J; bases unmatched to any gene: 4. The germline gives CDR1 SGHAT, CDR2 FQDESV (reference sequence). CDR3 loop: CASSDRASSYNSPLHF. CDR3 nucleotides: TGTGCCAGCAGCGACAGGGCAAGCTCCTATAATTCACCCCTCCACTTT.

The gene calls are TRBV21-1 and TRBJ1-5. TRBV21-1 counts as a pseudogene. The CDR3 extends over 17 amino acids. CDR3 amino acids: CASRLGGPLGGDQPQHF. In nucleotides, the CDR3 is TGTGCCAGCAGGCTCGGCGGGCCCCTAGGGGGGGATCAGCCCCAGCATTTT.

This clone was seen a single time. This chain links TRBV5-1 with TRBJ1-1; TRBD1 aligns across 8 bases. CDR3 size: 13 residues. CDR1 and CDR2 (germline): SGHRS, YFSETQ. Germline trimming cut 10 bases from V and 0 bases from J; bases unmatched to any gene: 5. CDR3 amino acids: CAGRQGLNTEAFF. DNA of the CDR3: TGCGCCGGCCGACAGGGGTTGAACACTGAAGCTTTCTTT.

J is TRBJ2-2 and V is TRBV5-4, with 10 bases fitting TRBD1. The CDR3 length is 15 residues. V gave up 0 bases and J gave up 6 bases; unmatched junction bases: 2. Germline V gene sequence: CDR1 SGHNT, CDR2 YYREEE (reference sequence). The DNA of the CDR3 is TGTGCCAGCAGCTTGGCCGGACAGGGGGCCGGGGAGCTGTTTTTT. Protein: CASSLAGQGAGELFF.

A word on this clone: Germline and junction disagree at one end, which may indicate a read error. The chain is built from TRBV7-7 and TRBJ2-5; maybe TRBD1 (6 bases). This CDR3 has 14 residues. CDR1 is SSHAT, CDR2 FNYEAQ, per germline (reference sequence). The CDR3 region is CASSRDISRETQYF. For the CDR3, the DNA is TGTGCTAGCAGCCGGGACATAAGTCGAGAGACCCAGTACTTC.

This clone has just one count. The CDR3, as DNA: TGTGCCTCTGAAAGGGGGCTGGGAAACACCATATATTTT. Its translation: CASERGLGNTIYF. V is TRBV30 and J is TRBJ1-3; 7 nucleotides match TRBD1. The trim removed 7 bases at V and 4 bases at J, leaving 7 bases unmatched. Germline lookup yields CDR1 GTSNPN and CDR2 SVGIG (reference sequence). The length of the CDR3 is 13 residues.

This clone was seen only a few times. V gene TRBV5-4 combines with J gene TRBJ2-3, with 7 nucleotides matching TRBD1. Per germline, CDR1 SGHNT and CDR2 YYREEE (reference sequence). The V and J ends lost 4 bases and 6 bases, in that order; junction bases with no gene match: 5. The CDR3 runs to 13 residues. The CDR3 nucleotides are TGTGCCAGCAGCCCCAGGGGGATGGATACGCAGTATTTT. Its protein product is CASSPRGMDTQYF.